Listed below are T cell receptor beta chains from one sample, sequenced in a study. TCRdb fed the 5' RACE reads into MiXCR, producing one record per CDR3 protein. The sample lists 25,000 to 40,000 distinct CDR3 sequences; roughly a quarter were seen once. Sequencing used memory CD4+ T cells sorted from blood. These receptors were collected from a female donor with breast cancer. CDR3s include the opening cysteine and the closing phenylalanine or tryptophan. Each record gives: D gene, clone size, J gene, V gene, CDR3 protein, CDR3 DNA. D genes are given only for firm matches. Some rows mark clone size as missing; the rest say once, few, many or name a class of expanded clone.

d_call: TRBD1; clone_size: NA; j_call: TRBJ1-6; v_call: TRBV27; cdr3_aa: CASSRDSVPNSPLHF; cdr3_nt: TGTGCCAGCAGTCGGGACAGTGTCCCCAATTCACCCCTCCACTTT
d_call: NA; clone_size: few; j_call: TRBJ2-7; v_call: TRBV30; cdr3_aa: CAWSEGGHEQYF; cdr3_nt: TGTGCCTGGAGTGAAGGGGGGCACGAGCAGTACTTC
d_call: NA; clone_size: few; j_call: TRBJ2-5; v_call: TRBV24-1; cdr3_aa: CATSGNSQETQYF; cdr3_nt: TGTGCCACCAGTGGTAACAGCCAAGAGACCCAGTACTTC
d_call: NA; clone_size: NA; j_call: TRBJ2-7; v_call: TRBV6-1; cdr3_aa: CASSENRVVYEQYF; cdr3_nt: TGTGCCAGCAGTGAAAACAGGGTCGTATACGAGCAGTACTTC
d_call: NA; clone_size: NA; j_call: TRBJ2-2; v_call: TRBV12-3/TRBV12-4; cdr3_aa: CASSPGQRELFF; cdr3_nt: TGTGCCAGCAGCCCAGGACAGAGGGAGCTGTTTTTT
d_call: NA; clone_size: NA; j_call: TRBJ2-1; v_call: TRBV5-4; cdr3_aa: CASSAGSSPFF; cdr3_nt: TGTGCCAGCAGCGCAGGTAGCTCCCCGTTCTTC
d_call: TRBD1; clone_size: many; j_call: TRBJ2-3; v_call: TRBV20-1; cdr3_aa: CSAYHRGQGTDTQYF; cdr3_nt: TGCAGTGCGTACCACAGGGGGCAGGGCACAGATACGCAGTATTTT
d_call: NA; clone_size: many; j_call: TRBJ1-2; v_call: TRBV5-1; cdr3_aa: CASSLWASLNYGYTF; cdr3_nt: TGCGCCAGCAGCTTGTGGGCTTCATTAAACTATGGCTACACCTTC
d_call: TRBD2; clone_size: NA; j_call: TRBJ2-1; v_call: TRBV4-1; cdr3_aa: CASSQVHFKGLARNEQFF; cdr3_nt: TGCGCCAGCAGCCAAGTTCATTTCAAAGGACTAGCGCGCAATGAGCAGTTCTTC
d_call: NA; clone_size: NA; j_call: TRBJ1-1; v_call: TRBV9; cdr3_aa: CASSVNAIYQAGTTEAFF; cdr3_nt: TGTGCCAGCAGCGTAAACGCGATCTATCAGGCGGGGACCACTGAAGCTTTCTTT
d_call: NA; clone_size: few; j_call: TRBJ2-7; v_call: TRBV27; cdr3_aa: CASRQGSYEQYF; cdr3_nt: TGTGCCAGCAGGCAGGGGTCCTACGAGCAGTACTTC
d_call: NA; clone_size: many; j_call: TRBJ2-6; v_call: TRBV4-1; cdr3_aa: CASSQDGGAGANVLTF; cdr3_nt: TGCGCCAGCAGCCAAGATGGGGGAGCTGGGGCCAACGTCCTGACTTTC
d_call: NA; clone_size: once; j_call: TRBJ2-7; v_call: TRBV5-1; cdr3_aa: CASSWTAGSYEQYF; cdr3_nt: TGCGCCAGCAGCTGGACAGCGGGCTCCTACGAGCAGTACTTC
d_call: NA; clone_size: few; j_call: TRBJ2-1; v_call: TRBV28; cdr3_aa: CASRLPYNEQFF; cdr3_nt: TGTGCCAGCCGACTACCTTACAATGAGCAGTTCTTC
d_call: TRBD1; clone_size: NA; j_call: TRBJ2-7; v_call: TRBV7-2; cdr3_aa: CASSPGDSEQYF; cdr3_nt: TGTGCCAGCAGCCCAGGGGACAGCGAGCAGTACTTC
d_call: NA; clone_size: many; j_call: TRBJ1-2; v_call: TRBV24-1; cdr3_aa: CATSDPTGIYGYTF; cdr3_nt: TGTGCCACCAGTGACCCCACAGGGATCTATGGCTACACCTTC
d_call: NA; clone_size: few; j_call: TRBJ1-1; v_call: TRBV10-1; cdr3_aa: CASSVGGDTEAFF; cdr3_nt: TGCGCCAGCAGTGTTGGGGGGGACACTGAAGCTTTCTTT
d_call: NA; clone_size: NA; j_call: TRBJ2-2; v_call: TRBV7-3; cdr3_aa: CASSGIDDTGELFF; cdr3_nt: TGTGCCAGCAGCGGGATTGACGACACCGGGGAGCTGTTTTTT
d_call: NA; clone_size: many; j_call: TRBJ2-4; v_call: TRBV7-9; cdr3_aa: CASSPGGGDIQYF; cdr3_nt: TGTGCCAGCAGCCCCGGAGGCGGGGACATTCAGTACTTC
d_call: NA; clone_size: NA; j_call: TRBJ2-3; v_call: TRBV27; cdr3_aa: CASSLSVTSTDTQYF; cdr3_nt: TGTGCCAGCAGCTTGAGTGTTACTAGCACAGATACGCAGTATTTT
d_call: TRBD1; clone_size: few; j_call: TRBJ1-5; v_call: TRBV7-9; cdr3_aa: CASSLETGQGNQPQHF; cdr3_nt: TGTGCCAGCAGCTTAGAGACTGGACAGGGTAATCAGCCCCAGCATTTT
d_call: NA; clone_size: NA; j_call: TRBJ2-7; v_call: TRBV4-1; cdr3_aa: CASSQRVNYEQYF; cdr3_nt: TGCGCCAGCAGCCAACGGGTGAACTACGAGCAGTACTTC
d_call: TRBD2; clone_size: NA; j_call: TRBJ2-3; v_call: TRBV14; cdr3_aa: CASSPLADTDTQYF; cdr3_nt: TGTGCCAGCAGCCCACTAGCGGACACAGATACGCAGTATTTT
d_call: NA; clone_size: few; j_call: TRBJ2-2; v_call: TRBV6-5; cdr3_aa: CASSPRFRRLGDTGELFF; cdr3_nt: TGTGCCAGCAGCCCCAGGTTTAGAAGGTTAGGGGACACCGGGGAGCTGTTTTTT
d_call: NA; clone_size: NA; j_call: TRBJ1-5; v_call: TRBV6-1; cdr3_aa: CASAVPAHNQPQHF; cdr3_nt: TGTGCCAGCGCCGTTCCGGCGCACAATCAGCCCCAGCATTTT
d_call: NA; clone_size: few; j_call: TRBJ2-5; v_call: TRBV28; cdr3_aa: CASSLLQETQYF; cdr3_nt: TGTGCCAGCAGTTTGCTCCAAGAGACCCAGTACTTC
d_call: NA; clone_size: many; j_call: TRBJ1-1; v_call: TRBV12-3/TRBV12-4; cdr3_aa: CASTLGGTEAFF; cdr3_nt: TGTGCCAGCACCTTGGGGGGGACTGAAGCTTTCTTT
d_call: TRBD1; clone_size: once; j_call: TRBJ1-1; v_call: TRBV7-3; cdr3_aa: CASSLSGGTVGRNTEAFF; cdr3_nt: TGTGCCAGCAGCTTAAGCGGTGGGACAGTTGGTCGGAACACTGAAGCTTTCTTT
d_call: TRBD2; clone_size: NA; j_call: TRBJ2-2; v_call: TRBV28; cdr3_aa: CASSPLAGGAGELFF; cdr3_nt: TGTGCCAGCAGCCCACTAGCGGGAGGGGCCGGGGAGCTGTTTTTT
d_call: TRBD1; clone_size: NA; j_call: TRBJ2-1; v_call: TRBV4-1; cdr3_aa: CASRPGTGRNEQFF; cdr3_nt: TGCGCCAGCAGGCCCGGGACAGGGAGGAATGAGCAGTTCTTC
d_call: NA; clone_size: many; j_call: TRBJ2-2; v_call: TRBV10-3; cdr3_aa: CAINSHTGELFF; cdr3_nt: TGTGCCATCAACTCCCACACCGGGGAGCTGTTTTTT
d_call: TRBD2; clone_size: NA; j_call: TRBJ2-3; v_call: TRBV7-3; cdr3_aa: CASSSPTSGSLGFTDTQYF; cdr3_nt: TGTGCCAGCAGCTCCCCGACTAGCGGGAGTTTGGGTTTCACAGATACGCAGTATTTT
d_call: NA; clone_size: many; j_call: TRBJ1-1; v_call: TRBV13; cdr3_aa: CASSFGQKNTEAFF; cdr3_nt: TGTGCCAGCAGCTTTGGACAGAAGAACACTGAAGCTTTCTTT
d_call: NA; clone_size: many; j_call: TRBJ2-3; v_call: TRBV28; cdr3_aa: CASCMSRHTDTQYF; cdr3_nt: TGTGCCAGCTGTATGAGCAGGCACACAGATACGCAGTATTTT
d_call: TRBD2; clone_size: few; j_call: TRBJ2-1; v_call: TRBV9; cdr3_aa: CASSERGGRGDEQFF; cdr3_nt: TGTGCCAGCAGCGAGCGGGGGGGCCGGGGCGATGAGCAGTTCTTC
d_call: NA; clone_size: NA; j_call: TRBJ2-7; v_call: TRBV4-3; cdr3_aa: CASSQWNGYEQYF; cdr3_nt: TGCGCCAGCAGCCAGTGGAATGGCTACGAGCAGTACTTC
d_call: NA; clone_size: few; j_call: TRBJ2-1; v_call: TRBV29-1; cdr3_aa: CSVEGAFSYNEQFF; cdr3_nt: TGCAGCGTTGAAGGGGCATTCTCCTACAATGAGCAGTTCTTC
d_call: TRBD2; clone_size: many; j_call: TRBJ2-7; v_call: TRBV7-2; cdr3_aa: CASSPTQLAALSYEQYF; cdr3_nt: TGTGCCAGCAGCCCAACACAACTAGCGGCCCTCTCCTACGAGCAGTACTTC
d_call: TRBD2; clone_size: NA; j_call: TRBJ2-1; v_call: TRBV27; cdr3_aa: CASRGLAGGSTYNEQFF; cdr3_nt: TGTGCCAGCAGGGGTCTAGCGGGAGGGAGCACCTACAATGAGCAGTTCTTC
d_call: TRBD1; clone_size: many; j_call: TRBJ1-2; v_call: TRBV4-1; cdr3_aa: CASSHDRGRDYGYTF; cdr3_nt: TGCGCCAGCAGCCATGACAGGGGCCGGGACTATGGCTACACCTTC
d_call: TRBD1; clone_size: few; j_call: TRBJ1-6; v_call: TRBV12-3/TRBV12-4; cdr3_aa: CASNRDRTNSPLHF; cdr3_nt: TGTGCCAGCAACAGGGACAGAACTAATTCACCCCTCCACTTT
d_call: TRBD2; clone_size: few; j_call: TRBJ2-1; v_call: TRBV4-3; cdr3_aa: CASSQELAVLNEQFF; cdr3_nt: TGCGCCAGCAGCCAAGAGCTAGCGGTACTTAATGAGCAGTTCTTC
d_call: NA; clone_size: NA; j_call: TRBJ2-1; v_call: TRBV12-3/TRBV12-4; cdr3_aa: CASSRGLSYNEQFF; cdr3_nt: TGTGCCAGCAGTCGAGGACTCTCCTACAATGAGCAGTTCTTC
d_call: NA; clone_size: few; j_call: TRBJ2-5; v_call: TRBV4-1; cdr3_aa: CAGSHYQGTTETQYF; cdr3_nt: TGCGCCGGCAGCCATTACCAGGGGACTACCGAGACCCAGTACTTC
d_call: NA; clone_size: few; j_call: TRBJ2-2; v_call: TRBV10-3; cdr3_aa: CAITNTGELFF; cdr3_nt: TGTGCCATCACGAACACCGGGGAGCTGTTTTTT
d_call: TRBD1; clone_size: NA; j_call: TRBJ2-7; v_call: TRBV5-1; cdr3_aa: CASSWKTGVGEQYF; cdr3_nt: TGCGCCAGCAGCTGGAAAACAGGGGTCGGGGAGCAGTACTTC
d_call: NA; clone_size: many; j_call: TRBJ2-3; v_call: TRBV7-2; cdr3_aa: CASSSPGVADTQYF; cdr3_nt: TGTGCCAGCAGCTCCCCAGGGGTCGCAGATACGCAGTATTTT
d_call: TRBD1; clone_size: NA; j_call: TRBJ1-2; v_call: TRBV5-1; cdr3_aa: CASRVTGGDYGYTF; cdr3_nt: TGCGCCAGCAGAGTGACAGGGGGCGACTATGGCTACACCTTC
d_call: NA; clone_size: many; j_call: TRBJ1-2; v_call: TRBV4-1; cdr3_aa: CASSPGTNEGYGYTF; cdr3_nt: TGCGCCAGCAGCCCAGGAACGAACGAAGGTTATGGCTACACCTTC
d_call: NA; clone_size: few; j_call: TRBJ1-6; v_call: TRBV28; cdr3_aa: CASSLQGTPNSPLHF; cdr3_nt: TGTGCCAGCAGCCTGCAGGGGACTCCGAATTCACCCCTCCACTTT
d_call: NA; clone_size: NA; j_call: TRBJ2-2; v_call: TRBV27; cdr3_aa: CASRVGSLTGELFF; cdr3_nt: TGTGCCAGCAGAGTGGGTTCCCTCACCGGGGAGCTGTTTTTT
d_call: NA; clone_size: NA; j_call: TRBJ2-2; v_call: TRBV7-6; cdr3_aa: CASSLVVGGPTGELFF; cdr3_nt: TGTGCCAGCAGCTTAGTTGTGGGGGGCCCAACCGGGGAGCTGTTTTTT
d_call: TRBD2; clone_size: NA; j_call: TRBJ2-1; v_call: TRBV7-2; cdr3_aa: CASSVAAGGHNEQFF; cdr3_nt: TGTGCCAGCAGCGTGGCGGCGGGGGGACACAATGAGCAGTTCTTC
d_call: TRBD1; clone_size: many; j_call: TRBJ2-1; v_call: TRBV12-3/TRBV12-4; cdr3_aa: CASSFRDRHNEQFF; cdr3_nt: TGTGCCAGCAGTTTTAGGGACAGACACAATGAGCAGTTCTTC
d_call: TRBD1; clone_size: few; j_call: TRBJ2-1; v_call: TRBV27; cdr3_aa: CASSEGGLNEQFF; cdr3_nt: TGTGCCAGCAGCGAAGGGGGCCTGAACGAGCAGTTCTTC
d_call: TRBD1; clone_size: few; j_call: TRBJ1-5; v_call: TRBV5-5; cdr3_aa: CASSLRGQGYQPQHF; cdr3_nt: TGTGCCAGCAGCTTGCGGGGACAGGGTTATCAGCCCCAGCATTTT
d_call: NA; clone_size: few; j_call: TRBJ2-7; v_call: TRBV9; cdr3_aa: CASSVGSRSYEQYF; cdr3_nt: TGTGCCAGCAGCGTAGGCAGTCGCTCCTACGAGCAGTACTTC
d_call: NA; clone_size: few; j_call: TRBJ2-5; v_call: TRBV5-1; cdr3_aa: CASSLAYPGEETQYF; cdr3_nt: TGCGCCAGCAGCTTGGCCTATCCCGGAGAAGAGACCCAGTACTTC
d_call: NA; clone_size: NA; j_call: TRBJ2-4; v_call: TRBV5-1; cdr3_aa: CASTDAKNIQYF; cdr3_nt: TGCGCCAGCACGGATGCCAAAAACATTCAGTACTTC
d_call: NA; clone_size: NA; j_call: TRBJ1-1; v_call: TRBV3-1; cdr3_aa: CASSQEGGEAFF; cdr3_nt: TGTGCCAGCAGCCAAGAAGGAGGTGAAGCTTTCTTT